This is a list of T cell receptor beta chains from one sample in a study of shared clonotypes between healthy human individuals. The assay was immunoSEQ multiplex PCR, and TCRdb's table has in-frame clones only and misses some. This repertoire shows just over 2,000,000 clones, about 95% found once; its top ten account for roughly 1%. The sample taken for sequencing was naive CD8+ T cells sorted from blood. The receptors here all came from a young man in good health. Each CDR3 is given with its conserved first and last residue. D genes are given only for firm matches. Size tells how often a clone was seen (once, few, many) or the class of an expanded clone, and some rows leave it out.

J gene	V gene	clone size	D gene	CDR3 protein	CDR3 DNA
TRBJ1-6	TRBV27	NA	NA	CASSFSTVKGGSPLHF	TGTGCCAGCAGTTTCTCGACAGTCAAAGGGGGTTCACCCCTCCACTTT
TRBJ2-1	TRBV5-1	NA	TRBD2	CASSTRTSGSIDEQFF	TGCGCCAGCAGCACACGGACTAGCGGGAGTATCGATGAGCAGTTCTTC
TRBJ1-2	TRBV9	NA	NA	CASSVGKAGYGYTF	TGTGCCAGCAGCGTAGGAAAGGCTGGCTATGGCTACACCTTC
TRBJ1-6	TRBV27	NA	TRBD1	CASRSGTGDSPLHF	TGTGCCAGCAGGTCCGGGACAGGGGATTCACCCCTCCACTTT
TRBJ1-2	TRBV5-1	once	NA	CASSWGTNYGYTF	TGCGCCAGCAGCTGGGGGACTAACTATGGCTACACCTTC
TRBJ2-1	TRBV6-5	NA	TRBD1	CASRAGTGGYNEQFF	TGTGCCAGCAGAGCCGGGACAGGGGGCTACAATGAGCAGTTCTTC
TRBJ2-1	TRBV4-3	NA	NA	CASSQDAVASATYNEQFF	TGCGCCAGCAGCCAAGATGCCGTGGCTAGCGCAACCTACAATGAGCAGTTCTTC
TRBJ2-7	TRBV5-8	once	NA	CASSRWDKSYEQYF	TGTGCCAGCAGCCGCTGGGACAAGTCCTACGAGCAGTACTTC
TRBJ2-7	TRBV5-6	NA	NA	CASSWGSFEQYF	TGTGCCAGCAGCTGGGGGTCGTTCGAGCAGTACTTC
TRBJ2-1	TRBV10-2	NA	TRBD2	CASMTSGRPSSYNEQFF	TGCGCCAGCATGACTAGCGGGAGACCCTCCTCCTACAATGAGCAGTTCTTC
TRBJ2-7	TRBV28	NA	TRBD1	CASSGAGQGVSYEQYF	TGTGCCAGCAGTGGAGCTGGACAGGGGGTCTCCTACGAGCAGTACTTC
TRBJ1-3	TRBV11-2	NA	TRBD1	CASSTWTGSAGNTIYF	TGTGCCAGCAGCACCTGGACAGGGTCAGCCGGAAACACCATATATTTT
TRBJ1-2	TRBV28	NA	TRBD1	CASSSPGTGGEDYGYTF	TGTGCCAGCAGTAGTCCCGGGACAGGGGGTGAGGACTATGGCTACACCTTC
TRBJ1-5	TRBV7-9	NA	TRBD1	CASSAETGTGAQHF	TGTGCCAGCAGCGCGGAAACCGGGACAGGGGCCCAGCATTTT
TRBJ1-1	TRBV18	NA	NA	CASSQRTPNTEAFF	TGTGCCAGCTCACAACGGACACCGAACACTGAAGCTTTCTTT
TRBJ2-5	TRBV11-2	NA	TRBD2	CASSPQAAGGETQYF	TGTGCCAGCAGCCCCCAAGCAGCGGGAGGAGAGACCCAGTACTTC
TRBJ1-1	TRBV5-1	NA	TRBD1	CASSLGQGPYTEAFF	TGCGCCAGCAGCTTAGGACAGGGGCCGTACACTGAAGCTTTCTTT
TRBJ2-3	TRBV6-1	NA	NA	CASSPPADHTDTQYF	TGTGCCAGCAGTCCACCCGCAGATCACACAGATACGCAGTATTTT
TRBJ2-7	TRBV28	NA	TRBD1	CASSQGTEGQDFYEQYF	TGTGCCAGCAGTCAGGGGACCGAGGGACAGGACTTCTACGAGCAGTACTTC
TRBJ1-1	TRBV5-4	NA	TRBD1	CASSTGQGLNTEAFF	TGTGCCAGCAGCACGGGACAGGGCCTGAACACTGAAGCTTTCTTT
TRBJ2-5	TRBV5-1	NA	TRBD1	CASSLTGGTTAGETQYF	TGCGCCAGCAGCTTAACAGGGGGAACCACCGCGGGGGAGACCCAGTACTTC
TRBJ2-1	TRBV7-9	NA	TRBD1	CASSNTGTGGNNEQFF	TGTGCCAGCAGCAATACCGGGACAGGGGGGAACAATGAGCAGTTCTTC
TRBJ2-7	TRBV11-2	NA	NA	CASSLEDQGRQYF	TGTGCCAGCAGCTTAGAGGATCAGGGGCGGCAGTACTTC
TRBJ2-7	TRBV28	NA	TRBD1	CASSVLGPGQGGTYEQYF	TGTGCCAGCAGCGTTCTTGGACCGGGACAGGGGGGTACCTACGAGCAGTACTTC
TRBJ1-2	TRBV7-2	few	NA	CASSRRGDGLGRGGYTF	TGTGCCAGCAGTCGCCGGGGCGACGGCTTAGGGAGGGGTGGCTACACCTTC
TRBJ2-7	TRBV27	NA	TRBD2	CASSLSGTSVPYEQYF	TGTGCCAGCAGTTTATCCGGGACTAGCGTACCCTACGAGCAGTACTTC
TRBJ2-3	TRBV5-4	NA	NA	CASSLAVSGDTQYF	TGTGCCAGCAGCTTGGCCGTAAGTGGAGATACGCAGTATTTT
TRBJ2-7	TRBV5-1	NA	NA	CASSSGPDRFYEQYF	TGCGCCAGCAGCTCCGGTCCTGACAGGTTCTACGAGCAGTACTTC
TRBJ2-7	TRBV4-3	NA	TRBD1	CASSQEGTGQGFYEQYF	TGCGCCAGCAGCCAAGAGGGGACAGGACAGGGCTTCTACGAGCAGTACTTC
TRBJ1-3	TRBV30	NA	NA	CAWSILAGANQLISGNTIYF	TGTGCCTGGAGTATCCTGGCAGGGGCCAACCAACTCATCTCTGGAAACACCATATATTTT
TRBJ1-2	TRBV13	NA	NA	CASSRGRFYGYTF	TGTGCCAGCAGCCGGGGCCGTTTCTATGGCTACACCTTC
TRBJ2-7	TRBV7-9	NA	TRBD1	CASSLVSGDRGYEQYF	TGTGCCAGCAGCTTAGTATCCGGGGACAGGGGCTACGAGCAGTACTTC
TRBJ2-7	TRBV7-9	few	NA	CASSLEGGEQYF	TGTGCCAGCAGCTTAGAAGGGGGCGAGCAGTACTTC
TRBJ2-1	TRBV29-1	once	TRBD2	CSVTGLAPNEQFF	TGCAGCGTCACGGGACTAGCGCCTAATGAGCAGTTCTTC
TRBJ2-7	TRBV9	NA	TRBD2	CASSVAPSGAYEQYF	TGTGCCAGCAGCGTAGCGCCTAGCGGAGCCTACGAGCAGTACTTC
TRBJ2-3	TRBV19	NA	NA	CASSPASAGPQYF	TGTGCCAGTAGTCCCGCCTCTGCGGGACCGCAGTATTTT
TRBJ2-2	TRBV4-3	NA	NA	CASSQDLNTGELFF	TGCGCCAGCAGCCAAGATCTCAACACCGGGGAGCTGTTTTTT
TRBJ2-5	TRBV19	NA	NA	CASSGTVIGETQYF	TGTGCCAGTAGCGGGACCGTGATTGGGGAGACCCAGTACTTC